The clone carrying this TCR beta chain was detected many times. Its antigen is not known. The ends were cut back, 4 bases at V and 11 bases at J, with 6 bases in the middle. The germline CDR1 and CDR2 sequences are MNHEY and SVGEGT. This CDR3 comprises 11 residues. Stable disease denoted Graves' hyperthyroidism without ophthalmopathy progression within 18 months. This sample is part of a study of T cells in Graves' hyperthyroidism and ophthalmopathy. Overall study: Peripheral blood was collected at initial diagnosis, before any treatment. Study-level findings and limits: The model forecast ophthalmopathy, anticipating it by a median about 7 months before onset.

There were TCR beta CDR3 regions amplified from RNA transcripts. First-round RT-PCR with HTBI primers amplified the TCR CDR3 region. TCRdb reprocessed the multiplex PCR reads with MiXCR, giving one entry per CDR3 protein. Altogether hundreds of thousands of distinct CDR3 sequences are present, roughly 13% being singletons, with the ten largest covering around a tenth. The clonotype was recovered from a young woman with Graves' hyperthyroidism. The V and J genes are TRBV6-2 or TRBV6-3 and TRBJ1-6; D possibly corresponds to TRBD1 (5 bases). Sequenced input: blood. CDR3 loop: CASSSGPPLHF. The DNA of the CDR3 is TGTGCCAGCAGTTCGGGGCCACCCCTCCACTTT.